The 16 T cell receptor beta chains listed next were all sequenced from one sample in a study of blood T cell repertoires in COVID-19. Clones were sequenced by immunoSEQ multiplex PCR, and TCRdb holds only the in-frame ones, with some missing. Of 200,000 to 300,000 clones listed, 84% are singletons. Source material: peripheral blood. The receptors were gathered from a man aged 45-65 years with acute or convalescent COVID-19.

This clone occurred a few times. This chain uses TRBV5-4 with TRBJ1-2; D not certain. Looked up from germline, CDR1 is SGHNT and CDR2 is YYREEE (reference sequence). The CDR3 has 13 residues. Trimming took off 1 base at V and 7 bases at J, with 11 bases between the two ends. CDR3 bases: TGTGCCAGCAGCTTGCAGGCAGCCCGTGGCTACACCTTC. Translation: CASSLQAARGYTF.

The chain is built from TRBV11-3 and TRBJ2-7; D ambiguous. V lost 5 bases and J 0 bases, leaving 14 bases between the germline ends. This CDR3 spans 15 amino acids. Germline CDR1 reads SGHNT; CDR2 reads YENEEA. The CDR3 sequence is CASSTWAFSSYEQYF. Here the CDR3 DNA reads TGTGCCAGCAGCACATGGGCTTTTAGCTCCTACGAGCAGTACTTC.

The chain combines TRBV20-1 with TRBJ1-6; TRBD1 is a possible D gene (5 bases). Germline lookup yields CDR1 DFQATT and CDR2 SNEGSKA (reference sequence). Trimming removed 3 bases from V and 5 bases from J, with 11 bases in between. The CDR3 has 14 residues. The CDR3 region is CSASGAVNNSPLHF. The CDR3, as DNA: TGCAGTGCTAGTGGGGCAGTCAATAATTCACCCCTCCACTTT.

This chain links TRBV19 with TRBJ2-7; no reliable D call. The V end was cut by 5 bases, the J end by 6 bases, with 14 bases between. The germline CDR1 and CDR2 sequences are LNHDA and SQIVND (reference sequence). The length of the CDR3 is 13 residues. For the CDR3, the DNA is TGTGCCAGTAGTCTCTATGCCGCGAGCGAGCAGTACTTC. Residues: CASSLYAASEQYF.

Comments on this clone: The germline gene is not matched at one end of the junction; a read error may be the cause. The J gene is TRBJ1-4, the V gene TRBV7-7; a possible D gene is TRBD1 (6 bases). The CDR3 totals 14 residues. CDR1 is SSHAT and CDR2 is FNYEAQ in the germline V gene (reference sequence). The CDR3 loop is CASSNRDTGEKLFF. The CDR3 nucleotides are TGTGCTAGCAGTAACAGGGACACTGGTGAAAAACTGTTTTTT.

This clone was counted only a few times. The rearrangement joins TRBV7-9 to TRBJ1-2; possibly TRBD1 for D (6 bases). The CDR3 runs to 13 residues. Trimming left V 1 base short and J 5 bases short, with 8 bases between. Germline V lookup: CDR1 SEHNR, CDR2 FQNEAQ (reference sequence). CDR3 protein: CASSLGQGYGYTF. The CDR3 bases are TGTGCCAGCAGCTTAGGGCAGGGGTATGGCTACACCTTC. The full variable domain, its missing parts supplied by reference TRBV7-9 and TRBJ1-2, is DTGVSQNPRHKITKRGQNVTFRCDPISEHNRLYWYRQTLGQGPEFLTYFQNEAQLEKSRLLSDRFSAERPKGSFSTLEIQRTEQGDSAMYLCASSLGQGYGYTFGSGTRLTVV.

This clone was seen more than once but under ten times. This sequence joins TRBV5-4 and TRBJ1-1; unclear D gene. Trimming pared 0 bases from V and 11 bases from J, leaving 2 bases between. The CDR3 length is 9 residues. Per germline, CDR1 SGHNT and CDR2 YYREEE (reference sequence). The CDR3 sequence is CASSLAAFF. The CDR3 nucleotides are TGTGCCAGCAGCTTGGCGGCTTTCTTT.

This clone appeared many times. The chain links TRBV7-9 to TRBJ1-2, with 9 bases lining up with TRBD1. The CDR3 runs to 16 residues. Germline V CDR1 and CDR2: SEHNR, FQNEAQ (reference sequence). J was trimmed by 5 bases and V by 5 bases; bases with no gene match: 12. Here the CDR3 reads CASSPVPQGQGYGYTF. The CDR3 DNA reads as TGTGCCAGCAGCCCCGTCCCACAGGGACAGGGTTATGGCTACACCTTC.

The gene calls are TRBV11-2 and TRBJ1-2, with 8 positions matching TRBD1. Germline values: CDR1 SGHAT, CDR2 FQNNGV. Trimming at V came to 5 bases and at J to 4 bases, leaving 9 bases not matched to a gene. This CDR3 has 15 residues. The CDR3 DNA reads TGTGCCAGCAGCCCCTCGACAGGGGCGGGCTATGGCTACACCTTC. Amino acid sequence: CASSPSTGAGYGYTF.

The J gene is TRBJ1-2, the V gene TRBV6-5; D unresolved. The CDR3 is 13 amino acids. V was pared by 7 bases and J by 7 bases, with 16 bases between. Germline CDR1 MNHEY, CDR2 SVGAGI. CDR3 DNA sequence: TGTGCCAGCAACAATTACCGGGAAGCTGGCTACACCTTC. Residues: CASNNYREAGYTF.

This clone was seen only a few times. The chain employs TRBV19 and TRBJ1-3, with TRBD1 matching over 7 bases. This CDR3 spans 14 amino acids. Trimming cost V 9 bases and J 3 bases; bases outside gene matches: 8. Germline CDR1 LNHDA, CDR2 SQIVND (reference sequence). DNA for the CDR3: TGTGCCAGCACGAGAGGGGGCAGTGGAAACACCATATATTTT. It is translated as CASTRGGSGNTIYF.

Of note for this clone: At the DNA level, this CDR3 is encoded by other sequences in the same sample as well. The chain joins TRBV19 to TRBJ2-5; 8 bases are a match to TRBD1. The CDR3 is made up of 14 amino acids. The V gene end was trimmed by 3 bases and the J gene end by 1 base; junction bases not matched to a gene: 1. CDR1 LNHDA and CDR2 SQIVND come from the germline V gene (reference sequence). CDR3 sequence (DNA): TGTGCCAGTAGTATTGGACAGGGCCAAGAGACCCAGTACTTC. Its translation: CASSIGQGQETQYF.

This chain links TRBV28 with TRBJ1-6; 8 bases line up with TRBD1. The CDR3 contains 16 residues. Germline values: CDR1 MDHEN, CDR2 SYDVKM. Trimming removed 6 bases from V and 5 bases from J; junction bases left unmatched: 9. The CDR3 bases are TGTGCCAGCAGGGAAACAGGGGGGGGGAATAATTCACCCCTCCACTTT. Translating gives CASRETGGGNNSPLHF. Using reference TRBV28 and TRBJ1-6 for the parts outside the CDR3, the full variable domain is DVKVTQSSRYLVKRTGEKVFLECVQDMDHENMFWYRQDPGLGLRLIYFSYDVKMKEKGDIPEGYSVSREKKERFSLILESASTNQTSMYLCASRETGGGNNSPLHFGNGTRLTVT.

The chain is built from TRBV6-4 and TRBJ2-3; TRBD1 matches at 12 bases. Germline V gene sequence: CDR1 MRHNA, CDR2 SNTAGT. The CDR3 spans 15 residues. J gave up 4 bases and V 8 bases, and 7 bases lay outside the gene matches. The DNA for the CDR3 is TGTGCCAGCGGTCGGGACAGGGGGCAGGCAGATACGCAGTATTTT. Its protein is CASGRDRGQADTQYF.

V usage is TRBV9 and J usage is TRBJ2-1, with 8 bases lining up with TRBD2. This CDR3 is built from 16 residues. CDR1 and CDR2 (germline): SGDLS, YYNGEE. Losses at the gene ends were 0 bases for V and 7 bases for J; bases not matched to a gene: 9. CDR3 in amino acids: CASSVVQAGVRNEQFF. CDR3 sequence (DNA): TGTGCCAGCAGCGTAGTTCAAGCGGGAGTAAGGAATGAGCAGTTCTTC.

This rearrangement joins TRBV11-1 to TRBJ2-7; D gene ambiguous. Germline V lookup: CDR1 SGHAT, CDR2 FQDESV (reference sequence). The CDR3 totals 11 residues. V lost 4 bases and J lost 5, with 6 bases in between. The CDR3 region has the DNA TGTGCCAGCAGCTCATACAACGAGCAGTACTTC. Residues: CASSSYNEQYF.